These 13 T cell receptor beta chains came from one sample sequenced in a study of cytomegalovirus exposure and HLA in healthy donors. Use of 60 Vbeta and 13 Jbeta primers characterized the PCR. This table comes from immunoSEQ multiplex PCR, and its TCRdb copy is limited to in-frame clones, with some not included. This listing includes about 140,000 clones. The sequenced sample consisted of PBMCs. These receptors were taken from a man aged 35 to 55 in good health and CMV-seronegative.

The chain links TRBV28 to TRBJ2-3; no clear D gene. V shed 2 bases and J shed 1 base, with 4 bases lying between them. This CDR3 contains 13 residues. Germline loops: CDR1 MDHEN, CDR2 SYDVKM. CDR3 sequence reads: CASSLQGTDTQYF. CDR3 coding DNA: TGTGCCAGCAGTTTACAGGGCACAGATACGCAGTATTTT.

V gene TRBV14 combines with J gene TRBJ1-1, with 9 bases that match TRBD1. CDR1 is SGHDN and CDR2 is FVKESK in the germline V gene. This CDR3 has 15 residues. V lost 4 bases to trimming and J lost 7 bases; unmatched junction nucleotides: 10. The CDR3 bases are TGTGCCAGCAGCCCGGGACAGGGCTTCAGCCTTGAAGCTTTCTTT. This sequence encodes CASSPGQGFSLEAFF.

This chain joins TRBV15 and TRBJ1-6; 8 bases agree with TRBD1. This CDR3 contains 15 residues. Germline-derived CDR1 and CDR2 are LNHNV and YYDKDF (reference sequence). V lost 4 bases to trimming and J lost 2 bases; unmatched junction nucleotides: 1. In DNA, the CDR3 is TGTGCCACCAGCACGGGACAGGCCTATAATTCACCCCTCCACTTT. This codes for CATSTGQAYNSPLHF.

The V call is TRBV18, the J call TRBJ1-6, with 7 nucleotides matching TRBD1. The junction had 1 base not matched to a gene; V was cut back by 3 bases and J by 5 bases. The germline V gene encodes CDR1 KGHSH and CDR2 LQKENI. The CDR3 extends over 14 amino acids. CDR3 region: CASSPGQNNSPLHF. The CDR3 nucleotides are TGTGCCAGCTCACCGGGACAGAATAATTCACCCCTCCACTTT.

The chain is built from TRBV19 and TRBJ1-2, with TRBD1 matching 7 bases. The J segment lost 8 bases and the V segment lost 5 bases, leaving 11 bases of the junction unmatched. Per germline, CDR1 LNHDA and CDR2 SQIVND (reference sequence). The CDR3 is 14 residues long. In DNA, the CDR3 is TGTGCCAGTAGTCCACAAGACAGGGCGAGCGGCTACACCTTC. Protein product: CASSPQDRASGYTF. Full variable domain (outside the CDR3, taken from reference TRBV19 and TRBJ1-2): DGGITQSPKYLFRKEGQNVTLSCEQNLNHDAMYWYRQDPGQGLRLIYYSQIVNDFQKGDIAEGYSVSREKKESFPLTVTSAQKNPTAFYLCASSPQDRASGYTFGSGTRLTVV.

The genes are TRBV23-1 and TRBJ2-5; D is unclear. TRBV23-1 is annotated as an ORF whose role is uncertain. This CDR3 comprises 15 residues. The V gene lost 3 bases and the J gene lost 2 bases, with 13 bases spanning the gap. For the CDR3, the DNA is TGCGCCAGCAGTCATTCCGGATCGGGTCAAGAGACCCAGTACTTC. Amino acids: CASSHSGSGQETQYF.

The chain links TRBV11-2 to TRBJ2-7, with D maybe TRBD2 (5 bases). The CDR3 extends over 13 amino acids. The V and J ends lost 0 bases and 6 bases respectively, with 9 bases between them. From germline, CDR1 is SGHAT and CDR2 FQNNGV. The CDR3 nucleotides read TGTGCCAGCAGCTTAGATCGGGGTATCGAGCAGTACTTC. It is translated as CASSLDRGIEQYF.

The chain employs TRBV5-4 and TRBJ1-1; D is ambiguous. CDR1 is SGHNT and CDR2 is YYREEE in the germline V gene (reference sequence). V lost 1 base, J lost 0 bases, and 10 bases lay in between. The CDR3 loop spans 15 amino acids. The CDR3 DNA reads TGTGCCAGCAGCTTGAATCGGGTTTTGAACACTGAAGCTTTCTTT. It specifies CASSLNRVLNTEAFF.

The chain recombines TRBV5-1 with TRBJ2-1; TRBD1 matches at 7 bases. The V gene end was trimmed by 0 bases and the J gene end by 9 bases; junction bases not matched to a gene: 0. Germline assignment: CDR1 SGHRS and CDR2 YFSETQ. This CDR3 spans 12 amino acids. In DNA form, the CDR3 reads TGCGCCAGCAGCTTGGCAGGGGGTGAGCAGTTCTTC. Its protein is CASSLAGGEQFF. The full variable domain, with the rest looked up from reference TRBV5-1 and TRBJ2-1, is KAGVTQTPRYLIKTRGQQVTLSCSPISGHRSVSWYQQTPGQGLQFLFEYFSETQRNKGNFPGRFSGRQFSNSRSEMNVSTLELGDSALYLCASSLAGGEQFFGPGTRLTVL.

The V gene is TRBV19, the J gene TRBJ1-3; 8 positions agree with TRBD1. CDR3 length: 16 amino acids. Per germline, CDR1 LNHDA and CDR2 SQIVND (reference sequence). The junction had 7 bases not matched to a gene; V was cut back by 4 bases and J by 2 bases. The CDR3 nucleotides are TGTGCCAGTAGTACAAACCAGGGGGCGGCTGGAAACACCATATATTTT. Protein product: CASSTNQGAAGNTIYF.

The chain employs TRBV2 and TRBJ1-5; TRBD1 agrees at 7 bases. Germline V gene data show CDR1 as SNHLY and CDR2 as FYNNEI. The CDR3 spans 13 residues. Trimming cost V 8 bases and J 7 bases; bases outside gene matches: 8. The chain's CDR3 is CASGEQGRQPQHF. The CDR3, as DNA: TGTGCCAGCGGAGAACAGGGGCGCCAGCCCCAGCATTTT.

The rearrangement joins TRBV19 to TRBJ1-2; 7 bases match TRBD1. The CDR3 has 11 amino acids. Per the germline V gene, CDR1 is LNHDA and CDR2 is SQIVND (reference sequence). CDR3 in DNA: TGTGTCACAGGGGATCACTATGGCTACACCTTC. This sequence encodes CVTGDHYGYTF. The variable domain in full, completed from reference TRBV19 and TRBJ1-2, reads DGGITQSPKYLFRKEGQNVTLSCEQNLNHDAMYWYRQDPGQGLRLIYYSQIVNDFQKGDIAEGYSVSREKKESFPLTVTSAQKNPTAFYLCVTGDHYGYTFGSGTRLTVV.

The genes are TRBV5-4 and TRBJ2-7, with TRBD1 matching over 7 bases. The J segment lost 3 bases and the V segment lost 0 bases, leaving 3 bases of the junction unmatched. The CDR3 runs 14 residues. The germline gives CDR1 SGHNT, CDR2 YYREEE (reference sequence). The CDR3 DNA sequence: TGTGCCAGCAGCTTGGGGGGACAGCTCTACGAGCAGTACTTC. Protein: CASSLGGQLYEQYF.